The text below deals with one T cell receptor (beta chain). Its antigen is as yet unknown. The sample comes from a study of T cell repertoires in cytomegalovirus infection. TCRdb fed the reads into MiXCR, producing one record per CDR3 protein. The sample shows approximately 110,000 distinct CDR3 sequences, roughly 40% of them seen only once. The germline CDR1 and CDR2 sequences are SGHTA and FQGTGA. Germline trimming cut 5 bases from V and 2 bases from J; bases unmatched to any gene: 5. The CDR3 has 15 amino acids. Whole-study findings and limits: Accumulated public TCR beta family frequency recognized individuals carrying CMV together with the relevant HLA.

The receptor was isolated from a human donor in good health (CMV status not recorded). Some clones in this sample may be carry-over from other donors' samples. The gene calls are TRBV7-3 and TRBJ2-3, with TRBD1 identical over 9 bases. This specimen consisted of CD8+ T cells from cultured PBMCs, obtained from culture after CMV antigen stimulation. CDR3 nucleotide sequence: TGTGCCAGCAGCGAAACAGGGGGCGCCACAGATACGCAGTATTTT. Its protein product is CASSETGGATDTQYF. Complete variable domain (other parts from reference TRBV7-3 and TRBJ2-3): GAGVSQTPSNKVTEKGKYVELRCDPISGHTALYWYRQSLGQGPEFLIYFQGTGAADDSGLPNDRFFAVRPEGSVSTLKIQRTERGDSAVYLCASSETGGATDTQYFGPGTRLTVL.